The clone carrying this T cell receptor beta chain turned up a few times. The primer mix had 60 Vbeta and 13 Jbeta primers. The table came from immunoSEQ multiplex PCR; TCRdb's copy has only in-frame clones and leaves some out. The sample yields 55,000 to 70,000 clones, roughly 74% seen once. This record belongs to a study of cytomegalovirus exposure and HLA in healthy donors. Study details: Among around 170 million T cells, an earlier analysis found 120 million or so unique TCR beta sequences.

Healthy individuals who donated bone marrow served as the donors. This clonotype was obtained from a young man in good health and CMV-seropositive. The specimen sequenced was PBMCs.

CDR3 in DNA: TGTGCCAGCAGTGCCCGACAGAGCAATCAGCCCCAGCATTTT. Translating gives CASSARQSNQPQHF. V and J are TRBV6-5 and TRBJ1-5, with a tentative D call TRBD1 (5 bases). CDR3 length: 14 residues. Germline V lookup: CDR1 MNHEY, CDR2 SVGAGI. Trimming cost V 5 bases and J 1 base, with 9 bases left between them.